This T cell receptor beta chain stems from a study of radiotherapy plus CTLA-4 blockade in lung cancer (dated by TCRdb to 2016 to 2019). Regarding the research as a whole: Among the enrolled patients, about 20% had an objective response, and around 31% reached disease control.

The library was generated by the immunoSEQ multiplex PCR assay. The table was pulled from immuneACCESS by TCRdb, which kept in-frame rearrangements only. Such tables lose some clones; where checked, under half of the loss comes from unresolved V genes, and the rest has no known cause. The sample contains over 100,000 clones, 70% to 85% of them found a single time. The top ten hold less than 4% of the sample. Focal radiation therapy combined with CTLA-4 blockade (ipilimumab) was tested in patients with chemo-refractory metastatic non-small-cell lung cancer. Here is what the overall study found, with its caveats: After treatment with radiotherapy and ipilimumab, TCR clones that originated in tumors expanded in peripheral blood. Increased serum interferon-beta after radiation, together with early dynamic changes in blood T cell clones, were reported to be the strongest predictors of response.

V sheds 4 bases and J sheds 2 bases, leaving 9 bases between their ends. As encoded in the germline V gene, CDR1 is ENHRY while CDR2 is SYGVKD. Reading from cysteine to phenylalanine, the CDR3 counts 14 amino acids. Just CDR3 DNA is preserved here, 42 bases in frame from base 1. A word on this clone: Which antigen it targets is not known. Base qualities are not recorded, but no much larger clone differs from it by a single base.

This sample comprised peripheral blood, obtained from a patient treated with radiotherapy plus ipilimumab. The clonotype was recovered from a human donor with non-small cell lung cancer that progressed on radiotherapy plus ipilimumab. Some clones in this sample may be carry-over from other donors' samples. The sequence joins TRBV10-3 to TRBJ2-1; a weak D assignment points to TRBD2 (5 bases agree). The CDR3 is CAISALAPYNEQFF. The DNA sequence reads TGTGCCATCAGTGCCCTAGCACCCTACAATGAGCAGTTCTTC.